The source of this TCR beta chain is a study of shared clonotypes between healthy human individuals. In the naive CD8 group, cells lacked CD45RO and were positively selected for CCR7, so terminally differentiated effector memory CD45RA+ cells were left out. The method was immunoSEQ multiplex PCR; TCRdb's version includes in-frame clones alone and lacks a portion of them. This table has around 2.1 million clones, roughly 91% appearing once. The germline gives CDR1 LNHDA, CDR2 SQIVND (reference sequence). The trim removed 4 bases at V and 5 bases at J, leaving 8 bases unmatched. The CDR3 has 14 amino acids.

The J gene is TRBJ2-7, the V gene TRBV19, with 7 bases fitting TRBD2. Source material: naive CD8+ T cells from PBMCs. The clonotype comes from a man aged 18 to 35 in good health. Some clones in this sample may be carry-over from other donors' samples. The CDR3 sequence: CASSNSRAGDEQYF. CDR3 DNA sequence: TGTGCCAGTAGTAATAGCCGTGCGGGGGACGAGCAGTACTTC.